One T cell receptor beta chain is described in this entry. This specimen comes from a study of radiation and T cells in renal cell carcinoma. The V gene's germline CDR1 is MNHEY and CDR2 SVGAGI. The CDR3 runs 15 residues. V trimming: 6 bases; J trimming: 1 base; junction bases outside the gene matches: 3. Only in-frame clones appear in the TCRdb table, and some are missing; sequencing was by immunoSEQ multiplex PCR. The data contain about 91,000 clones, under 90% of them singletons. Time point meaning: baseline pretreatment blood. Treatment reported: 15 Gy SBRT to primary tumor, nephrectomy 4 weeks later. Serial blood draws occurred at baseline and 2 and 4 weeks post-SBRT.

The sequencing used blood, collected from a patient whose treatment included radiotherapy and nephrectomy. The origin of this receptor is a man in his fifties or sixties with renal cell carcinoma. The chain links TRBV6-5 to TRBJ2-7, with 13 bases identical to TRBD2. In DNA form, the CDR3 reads TGTGCCAGCAGGGGACTAGCGGGAAGTTCCTACGAGCAGTACTTC. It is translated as CASRGLAGSSYEQYF.